This is a list of T cell receptor beta chains from one sample in a study of PD-1 blockade in classical Hodgkin lymphoma. The method was immunoSEQ multiplex PCR; TCRdb's version includes in-frame clones alone and lacks a portion of them. The sample yields 50,000 to 65,000 clones, nearly 90% seen once. Material: peripheral blood mononuclear cells (PBMCs), obtained before the fourth cycle of nivolumab. These receptors were collected from a human donor with classical Hodgkin lymphoma. Each CDR3 is given without its conserved first and last residue. The D gene is left open where the match is weak.

V	D	J	CDR3
TRBV18	TRBD1	TRBJ2-7	ASSPGTGLEQY
TRBV19	.	TRBJ2-1	ASSIRGGDRAWWNIEQF
TRBV7-2	.	TRBJ1-2	ASSAYRHYGYT
TRBV27	.	TRBJ2-1	ASSSDYYNEQF
TRBV5-1	.	TRBJ2-5	ASSSPSGKETQY
TRBV25-1	TRBD1	TRBJ1-2	ASSEWGDRGLNYGYT
TRBV6-5	.	TRBJ2-7	ASRRDNYEQY
TRBV14	.	TRBJ1-2	ASSQDLVRRGYT
TRBV28	.	TRBJ1-2	ASRTRAFGAYGYT
TRBV5-6	.	TRBJ1-1	ASIGRSFNTEAF